The next 26 T cell receptor beta chains were all read from a single sample in a study of neurological immune-mediated disorders. Each CDR3 protein is one row after TCRdb ran MiXCR on the 5' RACE reads. The top ten hold about 3.1% of the sample, which has 55,000 to 60,000 distinct CDR3 sequences, roughly 3.3% seen once. What was sequenced was PBMCs. The receptors here all came from a woman aged 25-40 years with multiple sclerosis.

This clonotype was recorded at least ten times. The chain links TRBV3-1 to TRBJ1-2, with D perhaps TRBD1 (5 bases). The CDR3 extends over 13 amino acids. V was trimmed by 2 bases and J by 6 bases, leaving 10 bases between them. Germline CDR1 LGHDT, CDR2 YNNKEL (reference sequence). The CDR3 DNA reads as TGTGCCAGCAGCCAATGGGGGGAGGATGGCTACACCTTC. This encodes CASSQWGEDGYTF. The full variable domain, its missing parts supplied by reference TRBV3-1 and TRBJ1-2, is DTAVSQTPKYLVTQMGNDKSIKCEQNLGHDTMYWYKQDSKKFLKIMFSYNNKELIINETVPNRFSPKSPDKAHLNLHINSLELGDSAVYFCASSQWGEDGYTFGSGTRLTVV.

This clonotype was counted many times. The chain couples TRBV20-1 to TRBJ1-6, with 9 positions matching TRBD1. Germline lookup yields CDR1 DFQATT and CDR2 SNEGSKA (reference sequence). J gave up 11 bases and V 8 bases, and 7 bases lay outside the gene matches. The CDR3 extends over 12 amino acids. CDR3 in amino acids: CSSGTGNTPLHF. The CDR3 bases are TGCAGTTCGGGGACAGGGAACACACCCCTCCACTTT.

This clonotype was seen ten or more times. V gene TRBV20-1 combines with J gene TRBJ2-7; TRBD1 might be the D (6 bases). With 6 bases removed from V and 2 bases from J, the gap between germline ends came to 17 bases. Germline V lookup: CDR1 DFQATT, CDR2 SNEGSKA (reference sequence). The CDR3 sequence is 14 residues long. CDR3 in DNA: TGCAGTGCCACCGATCCGGACAGACCCTACGAGCAGTACTTC. Translating gives CSATDPDRPYEQYF.

With regard to this clonotype: A much larger clone sits a single nucleotide away, making a read error possible. The gene calls are TRBV28 and TRBJ2-7, with a weak D call TRBD2 (5 bases). Germline V gene lookup returns CDR1 MDHEN and CDR2 SYDVKM. This CDR3 comprises 14 residues. V dropped 1 base and J dropped 8 bases, with 15 bases sitting between them. CDR3 DNA sequence: TGTGCCAGCAGTTTATTTCCGGGAATGGGCAAGCAGTACTTC. Its translation: CASSLFPGMGKQYF.

With regard to this clonotype: Being one base from a much bigger clone, this may be a read error. This chain uses TRBV7-2 with TRBJ2-1; 7 nucleotides match TRBD2. V lost 8 bases, J lost 2 bases, and 6 bases stayed unmatched. The CDR3 has 14 amino acids. Per germline, CDR1 SGHTA and CDR2 FQGNSA. CDR3 protein: CASDKGGTYNEQFF. CDR3 sequence (DNA): TGTGCCAGCGATAAGGGAGGGACCTACAATGAGCAGTTCTTC.

This clonotype occurred many times. The rearrangement links TRBV20-1 to TRBJ2-7; 14 positions match TRBD2. Germline loops: CDR1 DFQATT, CDR2 SNEGSKA (reference sequence). The CDR3 extends over 16 amino acids. Trimming at V came to 5 bases and at J to 4 bases, leaving 10 bases not matched to a gene. The DNA of the CDR3 is TGCAGTGCTGCCACCGGGACTAGCGGGAGAAGGTACGAGCAGTACTTC. Translated: CSAATGTSGRRYEQYF.

This clonotype showed up many times. V is TRBV6-5 and J is TRBJ1-3; D is unresolved. CDR3 length: 16 residues. V lost 0 bases to trimming and J lost 0 bases, with 9 bases between them. Germline CDR1 MNHEY, CDR2 SVGAGI. This CDR3 reads CASSYSSAASGNTIYF. As DNA, the CDR3 is TGTGCCAGCAGTTACTCGTCGGCAGCCTCTGGAAACACCATATATTTT.

This clonotype occurred many times. The chain uses TRBV5-1 and TRBJ2-3; D remains unclear. Deletions cut 0 bases from V and 2 bases from J, with 16 bases between. The CDR3 runs 17 residues. From germline, CDR1 is SGHRS and CDR2 YFSETQ. The CDR3: CASSLALGQLDTDTQYF. CDR3 bases: TGCGCCAGCAGCTTGGCCCTGGGTCAGTTGGACACAGATACGCAGTATTTT.

By share of the sample, this clonotype is medium-sized (0.01 to 0.1%). The chain uses TRBV20-1 and TRBJ2-1; 9 bases match TRBD2. V lost 8 bases to trimming and J lost 1 base; unmatched junction nucleotides: 12. There are 16 residues in the CDR3. Germline V gene data show CDR1 as DFQATT and CDR2 as SNEGSKA (reference sequence). The CDR3 DNA sequence: TGCAGTTCCGAATCCCTTAGCGGGGGATCCTACAATGAGCAGTTCTTC. Protein product: CSSESLSGGSYNEQFF.

This clonotype was counted ten times or more. This chain links TRBV20-1 with TRBJ2-1; D call uncertain. V lost 3 bases to trimming and J lost 7 bases, with 10 bases between them. This CDR3 has 12 residues. The V gene's germline CDR1 is DFQATT and CDR2 SNEGSKA (reference sequence). This chain's CDR3 is CSARPLGNEQFF. The CDR3 bases are TGCAGTGCTAGGCCGCTAGGTAATGAGCAGTTCTTC.

This clonotype was observed a few times. The chain links TRBV5-6 to TRBJ2-7; D is uncertain. The CDR3 contains 11 residues. V was cut by 4 bases and J by 4 bases, with 6 bases left in between. CDR1 is SGHDT and CDR2 is YYEEEE in the germline V gene. The CDR3 bases are TGTGCCAGCAGCCGGGTTTACGAGCAGTACTTC. Translated, it gives CASSRVYEQYF. Looking up the rest from reference TRBV5-6 and TRBJ2-7 gives the full variable domain: DAGVTQSPTHLIKTRGQQVTLRCSPKSGHDTVSWYQQALGQGPQFIFQYYEEEERQRGNFPDRFSGHQFPNYSSELNVNALLLGDSALYLCASSRVYEQYFGPGTRLTVT.

Ten or more counts support this clonotype. The junction differs from germline at one of its ends, possibly a read error. The rearrangement links TRBV7-2 to TRBJ1-3, with 7 bases matching TRBD1. Germline CDR1 SGHTA, CDR2 FQGNSA. The CDR3 is 13 residues long. This CDR3 is CASSPIGVGTAFF. The CDR3 nucleotides read TGTGCCAGCAGCCCGATAGGGGTGGGGACAGCATTCTTT.

The rearrangement uses TRBV30 and TRBJ1-6; D may be TRBD1 (5 bases). Germline assignment: CDR1 GTSNPN and CDR2 SVGIG (reference sequence). Trimming stripped 3 bases from V and 5 bases from J, with 14 bases between. The CDR3 is 15 residues long. The CDR3 DNA reads TGTGCCTGGAGAGCCGGGACCGAGAATAATTCACCCCTCCACTTT. Residues: CAWRAGTENNSPLHF.

This clonotype was picked up many times. The J gene is TRBJ2-3, the V gene TRBV5-1, with 9 bases lining up with TRBD2. Germline V gene sequence: CDR1 SGHRS, CDR2 YFSETQ. The CDR3 totals 15 residues. Trimming took 4 bases from V and 5 from J; bases not matched to a gene: 8. For the CDR3, the DNA is TGCGCCAGCAGCGTTAGCGGGGGCCGGGGAGATACGCAGTATTTT. Its protein is CASSVSGGRGDTQYF.

This clonotype was seen at least ten times. V and J are TRBV3-1 and TRBJ2-7, with 13 bases matching TRBD2. Trimming took 8 bases from V and 5 from J; bases not matched to a gene: 9. Germline V CDR1 and CDR2: LGHDT, YNNKEL (reference sequence). The CDR3 contains 15 residues. The CDR3 spells CASSRTSGSLHEQYF. CDR3 nucleotides: TGTGCCAGCTCCAGGACTAGCGGGAGCCTTCACGAGCAGTACTTC.

The table lists this clonotype with many counts. J is TRBJ2-5 and V is TRBV20-1; perhaps TRBD1 as D (8 bases). Germline V gene sequence: CDR1 DFQATT, CDR2 SNEGSKA (reference sequence). This CDR3 spans 16 amino acids. Trimming shortened V by 6 bases and J by 0 bases, and 20 bases separated the two germline ends. The CDR3 bases are TGCAGTGCCGACCTGAGCGGGACAGGACACCAAGAGACCCAGTACTTC. Its protein is CSADLSGTGHQETQYF.

The V gene is TRBV5-5, the J gene TRBJ2-3; D is tentatively TRBD1 or TRBD2 (5 bases each). The CDR3 extends over 13 amino acids. Germline values: CDR1 SGHKS, CDR2 YYEKEE (reference sequence). Trimming took off 2 bases at V and 3 bases at J, with 7 bases between the two ends. The CDR3 sequence: CASSFGATDTQYF. The CDR3 nucleotides read TGTGCCAGCAGCTTCGGGGCAACAGATACGCAGTATTTT.

This clonotype was seen many times. CDR3 residues: CASREGTGGYNEQFF. The DNA of the CDR3 is TGTGCCAGCAGGGAGGGGACAGGAGGTTACAATGAGCAGTTCTTC. V gene TRBV6-1 combines with J gene TRBJ2-1; 8 nucleotides agree with TRBD1. The CDR3 is 15 residues long. From germline, CDR1 is MNHNS and CDR2 SASEGT. Trimming removed 6 bases from V and 4 bases from J; junction bases left unmatched: 8.

This clonotype was seen at least ten times. V and J are TRBV7-9 and TRBJ2-1; the D gene is possibly TRBD1 (6 bases). This CDR3 is built from 19 residues. The V end lost 2 bases, the J end lost 6 bases, and 26 bases lay between the germline ends. Looked up from germline, CDR1 is SEHNR and CDR2 is FQNEAQ (reference sequence). In nucleotides, the CDR3 is TGTGCCAGCAGCTTATTCCCCCACGCTAGGGGGATAGGGATCAATGAGCAGTTCTTC. Encoded protein: CASSLFPHARGIGINEQFF.

The V and J genes are TRBV6-4 and TRBJ2-7; 9 bases line up with TRBD2. V lost 4 bases, J lost 1 base, and 5 bases stayed unmatched. The germline V gene encodes CDR1 MRHNA and CDR2 SNTAGT. The CDR3 has 15 residues. The CDR3 nucleotides are TGTGCCAGCAGTGTCACTAGCGGGCCTTCCTACGAGCAGTACTTC. Its translation: CASSVTSGPSYEQYF.

This clonotype has ten or more counts. The V call is TRBV20-1, the J call TRBJ2-2, with 7 bases lining up with TRBD1. The CDR3 totals 15 residues. J lost 5 bases, V lost 6 bases, and 12 bases had no gene match. The germline V gene encodes CDR1 DFQATT and CDR2 SNEGSKA (reference sequence). The CDR3 loop reads CSAPDRQGATGELFF. CDR3 coding DNA: TGCAGTGCCCCGGACAGACAGGGAGCGACCGGGGAGCTGTTTTTT.

This clonotype was seen repeatedly, ten times or more. The CDR3 loop is CSARGGGGRGAGSNQPQHF. The DNA of the CDR3 is TGCAGTGCTAGAGGAGGTGGGGGGAGAGGGGCAGGAAGCAATCAGCCCCAGCATTTT. This chain links TRBV20-1 with TRBJ1-5, with D maybe TRBD1 (5 bases). The CDR3 covers 19 residues. Looked up from germline, CDR1 is DFQATT and CDR2 is SNEGSKA (reference sequence). Trimming removed 1 base at V and 1 base at J, with 23 bases between.

This clonotype came up many times. The chain couples TRBV12-3 or TRBV12-4 to TRBJ2-3; 9 bases align to TRBD1. The V segment lost 6 bases and the J segment 7 bases; nucleotides outside the gene matches: 2. The CDR3 is 12 amino acids. CDR3 DNA: TGTGCCAGCAGGGACAGGGGACATACGCAGTATTTT. This codes for CASRDRGHTQYF.

This clonotype was seen at least ten times. The J gene is TRBJ1-6, the V gene TRBV20-1; the match to TRBD1 covers 7 bases. Germline CDR1 DFQATT, CDR2 SNEGSKA (reference sequence). The CDR3 sequence is 14 residues long. Losses at the gene ends were 3 bases for V and 7 bases for J; bases not matched to a gene: 6. In nucleotides, the CDR3 is TGCAGTGCTAGGGAGACAGGGCAAAATTCACCCCTCCACTTT. It yields the protein CSARETGQNSPLHF.

This clonotype was seen repeatedly, ten times or more. This chain connects TRBV12-3 or TRBV12-4 to TRBJ2-5, with 11 bases lining up with TRBD1. V gave up 2 bases and J gave up 4 bases; unmatched junction bases: 6. The CDR3 runs to 16 residues. The CDR3 loop is CASSLWGQGGRETQYF. DNA of the CDR3: TGTGCCAGCAGTTTATGGGGACAGGGGGGACGAGAGACCCAGTACTTC.

This clonotype was seen ten or more times. The chain has TRBV28 and TRBJ1-2, with D possibly matching TRBD1 (5 bases). V was shortened by 2 bases and J by 4 bases, with 11 bases between the two germline ends. Germline CDR1 MDHEN, CDR2 SYDVKM. The CDR3 loop spans 14 amino acids. The CDR3 sequence: CASSLRDSSYGYTF. Here the CDR3 DNA reads TGTGCCAGCAGTTTAAGAGACAGCAGCTATGGCTACACCTTC.